This T cell receptor beta chain appears in the sequencing data of a study of shared clonotypes between healthy human individuals. In the original processing: Junction-only sequences without quality scores were provided by ImmunoSEQ, so filtering was different. Data came from immunoSEQ multiplex PCR; TCRdb stores just in-frame clones and leaves some out. V and J calls and clone size are copied from that table; D and trimming were computed from the DNA. The sample shows 600,000 to 700,000 clones, around 73% of them seen only once. Participating donors were healthy, HIV-negative adults free of recent acute infections or vaccinations. Every donor, a Caucasian adult, lived in Nashville, Tennessee. In germline, CDR1 is LGHNA, CDR2 YNFKEQ. The V and J ends lost 0 bases and 3 bases respectively, with 14 bases between them. This CDR3 is built from 16 residues. As concerns this clone: Antigen unknown.

The study, taken as a whole, reports: Genetic and exposure-history diversity was limited by the few donors.

The chain combines TRBV4-2 with TRBJ1-1, with D possibly matching TRBD1 (5 bases). The TCR was taken from a woman younger than 45 in good health. The material sequenced was memory CD4+ T cells sorted from blood. The subset denotes: CD45RA-negative fraction. CDR3 region: CASSQESDSRYTEAFF. CDR3 DNA: TGTGCCAGCAGCCAAGAATCTGACAGTAGATACACTGAAGCTTTCTTT.